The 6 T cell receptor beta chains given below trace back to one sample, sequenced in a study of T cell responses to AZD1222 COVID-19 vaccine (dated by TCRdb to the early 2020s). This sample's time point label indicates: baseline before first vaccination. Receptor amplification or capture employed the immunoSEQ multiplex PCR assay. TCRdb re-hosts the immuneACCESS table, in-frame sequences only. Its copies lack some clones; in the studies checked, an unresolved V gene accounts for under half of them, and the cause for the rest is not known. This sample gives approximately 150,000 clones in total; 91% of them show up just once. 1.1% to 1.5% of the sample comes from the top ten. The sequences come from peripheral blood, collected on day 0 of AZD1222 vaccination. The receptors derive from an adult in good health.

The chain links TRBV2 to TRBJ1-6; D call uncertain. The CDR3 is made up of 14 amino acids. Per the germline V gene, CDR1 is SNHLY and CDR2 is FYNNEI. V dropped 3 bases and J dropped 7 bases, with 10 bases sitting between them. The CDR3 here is CASSEEYRNSPLHF. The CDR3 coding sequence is TGTGCCAGCAGTGAGGAGTATAGAAATTCACCCCTCCACTTT. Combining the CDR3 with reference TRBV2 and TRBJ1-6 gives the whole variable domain EPEVTQTPSHQVTQMGQEVILRCVPISNHLYFYWYRQILGQKVEFLVSFYNNEISEKSEIFDDQFSVERPDGSNFTLKIRSTKLEDSAMYFCASSEEYRNSPLHFGNGTRLTVT.

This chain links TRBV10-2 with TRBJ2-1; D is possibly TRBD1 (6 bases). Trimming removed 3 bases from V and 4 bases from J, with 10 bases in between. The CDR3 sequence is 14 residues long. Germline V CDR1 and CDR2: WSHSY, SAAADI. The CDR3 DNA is TGCGCCAGCAGTGACTGGGGGCAATACAATGAGCAGTTCTTC. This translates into CASSDWGQYNEQFF.

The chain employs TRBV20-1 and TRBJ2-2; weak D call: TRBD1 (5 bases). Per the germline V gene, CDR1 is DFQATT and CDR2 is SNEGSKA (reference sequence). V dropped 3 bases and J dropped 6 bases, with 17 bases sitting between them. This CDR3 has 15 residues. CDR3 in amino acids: CSASYGRDVAGELFF. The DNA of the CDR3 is TGCAGTGCTAGTTACGGCAGGGATGTTGCCGGGGAGCTGTTTTTT.

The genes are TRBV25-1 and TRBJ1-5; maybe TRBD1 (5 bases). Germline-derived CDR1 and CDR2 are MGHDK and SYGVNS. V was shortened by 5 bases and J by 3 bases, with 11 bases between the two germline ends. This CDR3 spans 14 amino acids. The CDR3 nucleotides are TGTGCCAGCAGTCCCCCGGGGGACAATCAGCCCCAGCATTTT. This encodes CASSPPGDNQPQHF.

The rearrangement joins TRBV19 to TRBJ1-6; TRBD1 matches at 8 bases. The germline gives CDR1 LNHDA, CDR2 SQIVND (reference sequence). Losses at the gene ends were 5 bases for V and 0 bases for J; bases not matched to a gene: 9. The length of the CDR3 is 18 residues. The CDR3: CASSRGTGLSSYNSPLHF. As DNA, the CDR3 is TGTGCCAGTAGTCGTGGGACAGGCCTCAGCTCCTATAATTCACCCCTCCACTTT.

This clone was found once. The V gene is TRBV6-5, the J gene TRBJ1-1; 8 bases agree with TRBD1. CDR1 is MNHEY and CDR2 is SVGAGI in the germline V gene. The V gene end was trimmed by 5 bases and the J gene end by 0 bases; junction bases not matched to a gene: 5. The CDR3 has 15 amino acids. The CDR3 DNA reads TGTGCCAGCAGTCGGACAGGGACGATGAACACTGAAGCTTTCTTT. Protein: CASSRTGTMNTEAFF.